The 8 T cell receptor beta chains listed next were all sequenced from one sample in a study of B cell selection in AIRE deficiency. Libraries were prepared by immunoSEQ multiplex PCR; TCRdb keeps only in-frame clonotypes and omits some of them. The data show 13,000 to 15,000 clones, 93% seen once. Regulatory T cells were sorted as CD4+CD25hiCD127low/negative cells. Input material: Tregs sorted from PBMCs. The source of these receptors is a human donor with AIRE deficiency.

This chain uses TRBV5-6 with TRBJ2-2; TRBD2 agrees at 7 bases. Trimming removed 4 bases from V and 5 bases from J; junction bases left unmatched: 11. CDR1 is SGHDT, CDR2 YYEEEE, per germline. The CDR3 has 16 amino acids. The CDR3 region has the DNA TGTGCCAGCAGCGTTGAGGGAGGGGTTTGGACCGGGGAGCTGTTTTTT. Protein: CASSVEGGVWTGELFF.

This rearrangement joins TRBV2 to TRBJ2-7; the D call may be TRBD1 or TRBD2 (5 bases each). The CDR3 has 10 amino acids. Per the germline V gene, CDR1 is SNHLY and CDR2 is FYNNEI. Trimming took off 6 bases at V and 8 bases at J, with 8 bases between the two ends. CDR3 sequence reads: CASRPGQQYF. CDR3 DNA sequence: TGTGCCAGCAGACCGGGACAGCAGTACTTC.

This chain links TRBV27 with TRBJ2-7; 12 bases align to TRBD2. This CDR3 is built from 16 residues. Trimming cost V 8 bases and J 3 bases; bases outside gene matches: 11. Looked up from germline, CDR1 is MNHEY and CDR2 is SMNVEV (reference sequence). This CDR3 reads CASSRTSGAPYYEQYF. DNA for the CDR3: TGTGCCAGCTCGAGGACTAGCGGGGCCCCATACTACGAGCAGTACTTC.

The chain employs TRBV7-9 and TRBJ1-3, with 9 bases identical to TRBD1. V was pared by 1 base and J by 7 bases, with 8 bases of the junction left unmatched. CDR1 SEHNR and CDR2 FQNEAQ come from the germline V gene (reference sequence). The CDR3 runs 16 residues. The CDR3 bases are TGTGCCAGCAGCTTAGGTGACAGGGGGGAAAGGAACACCATATATTTT. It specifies CASSLGDRGERNTIYF.

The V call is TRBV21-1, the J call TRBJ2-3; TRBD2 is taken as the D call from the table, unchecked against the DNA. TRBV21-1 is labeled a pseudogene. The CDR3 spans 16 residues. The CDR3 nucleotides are TGTGCCAGCAAGCGGGAGGACATCCTTTATTCAGATACGCAGTATTTT. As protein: CASKREDILYSDTQYF.

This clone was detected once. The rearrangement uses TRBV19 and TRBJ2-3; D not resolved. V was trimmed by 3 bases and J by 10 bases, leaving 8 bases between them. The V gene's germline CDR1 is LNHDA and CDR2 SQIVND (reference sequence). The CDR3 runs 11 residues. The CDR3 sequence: CASSIGSAQYF. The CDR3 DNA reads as TGTGCCAGTAGTATTGGGTCAGCGCAGTATTTT.

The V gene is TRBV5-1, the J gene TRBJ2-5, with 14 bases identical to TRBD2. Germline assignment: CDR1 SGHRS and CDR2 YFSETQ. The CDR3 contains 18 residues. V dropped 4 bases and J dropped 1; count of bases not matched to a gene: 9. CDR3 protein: CASSPGTSGSPTQETQYF. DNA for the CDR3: TGCGCCAGCAGCCCCGGGACTAGCGGGAGTCCAACCCAAGAGACCCAGTACTTC. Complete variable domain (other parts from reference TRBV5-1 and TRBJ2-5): KAGVTQTPRYLIKTRGQQVTLSCSPISGHRSVSWYQQTPGQGLQFLFEYFSETQRNKGNFPGRFSGRQFSNSRSEMNVSTLELGDSALYLCASSPGTSGSPTQETQYFGPGTRLLVL.

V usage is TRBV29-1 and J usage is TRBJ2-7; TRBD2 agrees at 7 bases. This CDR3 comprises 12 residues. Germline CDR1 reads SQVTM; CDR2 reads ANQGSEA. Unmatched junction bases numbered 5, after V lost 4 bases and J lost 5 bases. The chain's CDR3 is CSVVRGVDEQYF. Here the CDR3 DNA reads TGCAGCGTTGTTCGGGGGGTAGACGAGCAGTACTTC.